A selection of T cell receptor beta chains follows, all from one sample in a study of T cell responses to AZD1222 COVID-19 vaccine. Using immunoSEQ multiplex PCR, the repertoire was profiled, and TCRdb retains in-frame clones only, with some absent. This sample has roughly 70,000 clones, with over 80% found just once. Sequencing was performed on peripheral blood, taken 28 days after the second dose of the MenACWY control vaccine. Receptors originate from an adult who received the MenACWY meningococcal vaccine as a control. CDR3s include the opening cysteine and the closing phenylalanine or tryptophan. Each record gives: J gene, clone size, D gene, V gene, CDR3 DNA, CDR3 protein. D genes are given only for firm matches. Size is stated for part of the rows, as once, few or many counts, or as a class when the clone is expanded.

TRBJ2-6	NA	TRBD2	TRBV18	TGTGCCAGCAGCGGGGGGTTTTCTGGGGCCAACGTCCTGACTTTC	CASSGGFSGANVLTF
TRBJ2-3	NA	TRBD2	TRBV6-5	TGTGCCAGCAGTAGGACTAGCGGGAGCCCAGATACGCAGTATTTT	CASSRTSGSPDTQYF
TRBJ2-3	NA	NA	TRBV13	TGTGCCAGCAGCCAAAGGGATCCGGCCACAGATACGCAGTATTTT	CASSQRDPATDTQYF
TRBJ2-7	once	TRBD2	TRBV10-2	TGCGCCAGCAGTGAGGACGGACTAGCGGGATCCTACGAGCAGTACTTC	CASSEDGLAGSYEQYF
TRBJ1-1	NA	NA	TRBV7-9	TGTGCCAGCAGTCCACAGATGAACACTGAAGCTTTCTTT	CASSPQMNTEAFF
TRBJ2-5	NA	NA	TRBV11-2	TGTGCCAGCAGGACCCGGGATGGCGAACCCACAGAGACCCAGTACTTC	CASRTRDGEPTETQYF
TRBJ2-7	NA	NA	TRBV5-1	TGCGCCAGCAGCTCCCAAGACGAGCAGTACTTC	CASSSQDEQYF
TRBJ2-1	NA	NA	TRBV6-1	TGTGCCAGCAGTGAGACGGGCCTCGGGACTCCCCGGAATGAGCAGTTCTTC	CASSETGLGTPRNEQFF
TRBJ1-6	NA	NA	TRBV27	TGTGCCAGCTCCCCTGGCCCCTATAATTCACCCCTCCACTTT	CASSPGPYNSPLHF
TRBJ2-7	NA	NA	TRBV27	TGTGCCAGCAGTCTACAGGGTTCCAACGAGCAGTACTTC	CASSLQGSNEQYF
TRBJ1-5	NA	TRBD1	TRBV30	TGTGCCTGGAGTAAGCAGGGGGCCCTTGCTCAGCCCCAGCATTTT	CAWSKQGALAQPQHF
TRBJ2-7	NA	TRBD2	TRBV12-3/TRBV12-4	TGTGCCAGCAGTTCGAGACTAGCGGGCGAGCAGTACTTC	CASSSRLAGEQYF
TRBJ1-6	NA	NA	TRBV6-5	TGTGCCAGCAGTTATAATATGGAGCCCCTCCACTTT	CASSYNMEPLHF
TRBJ2-7	NA	NA	TRBV30	TGTGCCTGGAGGGCTGGACAGTCCGTGAACGAGCAGTACTTC	CAWRAGQSVNEQYF
TRBJ2-4	NA	NA	TRBV7-9	TGTGCCAGCAGCCCCCCCCAGGGGAGCGCCAAACTAGCCAAAAACATTCAGTACTTC	CASSPPQGSAKLAKNIQYF
TRBJ1-1	NA	TRBD1	TRBV28	TGTGCCAGCAGTTCGGGACAGTTCGCTGAAGCTTTCTTT	CASSSGQFAEAFF
TRBJ2-5	once	TRBD1	TRBV6-5	TGTGCCAGCAGCTGGACAGGGGAGACCCAGTACTTC	CASSWTGETQYF
TRBJ2-6	NA	NA	TRBV24-1	TGTGCCACCAGGCCGGGACCGAACTCTGGGGCCAACGTCCTGACTTTC	CATRPGPNSGANVLTF
TRBJ2-2	NA	NA	TRBV6-2/TRBV6-3	TGTGCCAGCAGTTACTCGACCGGGGAGCTGTTTTTT	CASSYSTGELFF
TRBJ1-2	NA	NA	TRBV4-1	TGCGCCAGCAGCCAAGACGGCAGCTATGGCTACACCTTC	CASSQDGSYGYTF
TRBJ2-3	NA	NA	TRBV4-1	TGCGCCAGCAGCCAAGATCATGAGGGAGCGGTGGATACGCAGTATTTT	CASSQDHEGAVDTQYF
TRBJ2-5	NA	TRBD2	TRBV7-9	TGTGCCAGCAGCTTAGTCGGCGGGAGGGTGGAGACCCAGTACTTC	CASSLVGGRVETQYF
TRBJ1-6	NA	NA	TRBV28	TGTGCCAGCAGTGTTAATTCACCCCTCCACTTT	CASSVNSPLHF
TRBJ2-5	once	NA	TRBV6-5	TGTGCCAGCAGTTACTCTGGGTCGGGGGACCCCGGGACCCAGTACTTC	CASSYSGSGDPGTQYF
TRBJ2-1	NA	NA	TRBV6-1	TGTGCCAGCGGCCCACAGGGTTCTGGTGAGCAGTTCTTC	CASGPQGSGEQFF
TRBJ2-1	NA	TRBD2	TRBV19	TGTGCCAGTAGGGTCGGACTAGCGGGAGGGAATGAGCAGTTCTTC	CASRVGLAGGNEQFF
TRBJ1-1	once	NA	TRBV21-1	TGTGCCAGCAGCAAAGAGGGGGGGGCGACTGGCACTGAAGCTTTCTTT	CASSKEGGATGTEAFF
TRBJ2-5	NA	NA	TRBV7-9	TGTGCCAGCCTCGGCTATCGGGAGACCCAGTACTTC	CASLGYRETQYF
TRBJ2-6	NA	TRBD1	TRBV7-3	TGTGCCAGCAGCTTGCGACAGGGCACTGGGGCCAACGTCCTGACTTTC	CASSLRQGTGANVLTF
TRBJ2-1	NA	NA	TRBV7-2	TGTGCCAGCAGCACCTACCAGCACAATGAGCAGTTCTTC	CASSTYQHNEQFF
TRBJ2-3	NA	NA	TRBV9	TGTGCCAGCAGCGTATTCGGGGGAGCTGGCACAGATACGCAGTATTTT	CASSVFGGAGTDTQYF
TRBJ2-1	NA	TRBD1	TRBV19	TGTGCCAGTGGGACAGGGGGTCTCAGTGAGCAGTTCTTC	CASGTGGLSEQFF
TRBJ1-5	few	NA	TRBV19	TGTGCCGGAGGGGGAGATTATGGGCAGCCCCAGCATTTT	CAGGGDYGQPQHF
TRBJ2-7	NA	NA	TRBV28	TGTGCCAGCTCAACACCGGCGGGAACCTTCTACGAGCAGTACTTC	CASSTPAGTFYEQYF
TRBJ2-3	NA	NA	TRBV11-2	TGTGCCAGCAGCTTAATGTCGACTAGCACAGATACGCAGTATTTT	CASSLMSTSTDTQYF
TRBJ2-7	NA	TRBD1	TRBV28	TGTGCCAGCCGGGACAGCGACTACGAGCAGTACTTC	CASRDSDYEQYF
TRBJ2-1	NA	NA	TRBV5-1	TGCGCCAGCAGCGAGAGAACGGACGGTTACAATGAGCAGTTCTTC	CASSERTDGYNEQFF
TRBJ1-6	NA	NA	TRBV5-6	TGTGCCAGCAGCTGGGGGGAGGGGCACTCACCCCTCCACTTT	CASSWGEGHSPLHF
TRBJ2-1	NA	TRBD2	TRBV4-3	TGCGCCAGCAGCCTGGGACTAGCGGGAGATGAGCAGTTCTTC	CASSLGLAGDEQFF
TRBJ2-2	NA	NA	TRBV7-9	TGTGCCAGCAGACAGGGTTACGCCGGGGAGCTGTTTTTT	CASRQGYAGELFF
TRBJ1-4	NA	NA	TRBV7-9	TGTGCCAGCAGCCGGGAGGCTAATGAAAAACTGTTTTTT	CASSREANEKLFF
TRBJ2-1	NA	NA	TRBV6-5	TGTGCCAGCAGCAACGGAGGCGGGGCGGGAGAGCAGTTCTTC	CASSNGGGAGEQFF
TRBJ2-2	NA	TRBD1	TRBV5-1	TGCGCCAGCCATACAGGGGTGGACACCGGGGAGCTGTTTTTT	CASHTGVDTGELFF
TRBJ2-2	NA	TRBD2	TRBV9	TGTGCCAGCAGCGTAGTAGCGGGGTCCGGCGGGGAGCTGTTTTTT	CASSVVAGSGGELFF
TRBJ1-2	few	NA	TRBV25-1	TGTGCCAGCAGCGCCTCCAGCTATGGCTACACCTTC	CASSASSYGYTF
TRBJ2-5	NA	NA	TRBV9	TGTGCCAGCAGCGTATACGGCGATGAGACCCAGTACTTC	CASSVYGDETQYF
TRBJ1-1	medium-sized	NA	TRBV6-6	TGTGCCAGCAGTAGGGTGTCCACTGAAGCTTTCTTT	CASSRVSTEAFF
TRBJ2-7	NA	NA	TRBV12-3/TRBV12-4	TGTGCCAGCAGTTTTGGGGATCTCTACGAGCAGTACTTC	CASSFGDLYEQYF
TRBJ1-3	NA	NA	TRBV14	TGTGCCAGCAGCCAAGAGGGAACTGGAAACACCATATATTTT	CASSQEGTGNTIYF
TRBJ1-2	NA	TRBD1	TRBV2	TGTGCCAGCAGTCCGACAGGGAATAACTATGGCTACACCTTC	CASSPTGNNYGYTF
TRBJ2-1	NA	NA	TRBV5-1	TGCGCCAGCAGCTTGGTTCTCGATTGGAATGAGCAGTTCTTC	CASSLVLDWNEQFF